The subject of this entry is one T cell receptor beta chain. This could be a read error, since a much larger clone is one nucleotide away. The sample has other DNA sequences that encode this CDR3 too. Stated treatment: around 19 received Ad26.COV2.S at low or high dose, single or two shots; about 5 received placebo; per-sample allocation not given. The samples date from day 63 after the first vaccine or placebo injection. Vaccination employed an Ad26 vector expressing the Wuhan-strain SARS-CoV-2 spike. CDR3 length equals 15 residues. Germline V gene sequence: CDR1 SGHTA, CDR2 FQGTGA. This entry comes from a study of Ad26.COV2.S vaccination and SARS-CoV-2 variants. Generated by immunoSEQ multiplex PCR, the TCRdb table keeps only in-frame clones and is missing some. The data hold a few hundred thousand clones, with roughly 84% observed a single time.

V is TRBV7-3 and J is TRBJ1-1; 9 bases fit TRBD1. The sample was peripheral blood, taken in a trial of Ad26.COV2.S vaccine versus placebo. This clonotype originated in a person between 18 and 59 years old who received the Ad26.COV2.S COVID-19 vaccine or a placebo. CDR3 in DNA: TGTGCCAGCAGCTTGACAGGGGGTAAAATCTCTGAAGCTTTTTTT. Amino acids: CASSLTGGKISEAFF.